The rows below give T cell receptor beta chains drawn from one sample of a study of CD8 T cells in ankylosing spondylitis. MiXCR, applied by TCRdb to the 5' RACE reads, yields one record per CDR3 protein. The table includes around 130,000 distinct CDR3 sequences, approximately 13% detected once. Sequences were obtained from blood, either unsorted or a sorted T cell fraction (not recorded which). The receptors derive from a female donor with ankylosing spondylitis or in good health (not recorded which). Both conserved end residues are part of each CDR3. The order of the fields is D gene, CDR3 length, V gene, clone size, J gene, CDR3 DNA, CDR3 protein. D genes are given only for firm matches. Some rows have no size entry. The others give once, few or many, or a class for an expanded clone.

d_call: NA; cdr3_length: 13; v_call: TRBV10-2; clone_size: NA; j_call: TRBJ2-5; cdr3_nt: TGCGCCAGCGGGGATACAGTGTCGGAGACCCAGTACTTC; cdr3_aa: CASGDTVSETQYF
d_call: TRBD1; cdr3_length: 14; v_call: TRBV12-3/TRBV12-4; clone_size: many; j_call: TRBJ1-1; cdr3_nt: TGTGCCAGCAGTCGCAGGGGGGGGGGCACTGAAGCTTTCTTT; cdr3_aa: CASSRRGGGTEAFF
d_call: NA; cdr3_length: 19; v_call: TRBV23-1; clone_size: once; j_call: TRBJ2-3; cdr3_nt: TGCGCCAGCAGTCAATCTGTAATGGCGTTTCGGTTAACGACAGATACGCAGTATTTT; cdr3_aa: CASSQSVMAFRLTTDTQYF
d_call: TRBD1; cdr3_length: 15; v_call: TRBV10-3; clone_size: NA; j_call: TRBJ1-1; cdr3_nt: TGTGCCATCAGTGAGTCGGGACAGGGGAACACTGAAGCTTTCTTT; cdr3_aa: CAISESGQGNTEAFF
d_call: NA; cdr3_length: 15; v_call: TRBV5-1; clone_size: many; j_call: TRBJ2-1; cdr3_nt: TGCGCCAGCAGCTTTGGTCAAGACTCCTACAATGAGCAGTTCTTC; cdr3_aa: CASSFGQDSYNEQFF
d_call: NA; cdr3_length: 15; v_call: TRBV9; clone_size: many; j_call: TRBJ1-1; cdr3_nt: TGTGCCAGCAGCGTAAGGAGTACAATGAACACTGAAGCTTTCTTT; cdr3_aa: CASSVRSTMNTEAFF
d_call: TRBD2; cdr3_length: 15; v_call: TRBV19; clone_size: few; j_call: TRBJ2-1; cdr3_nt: TGTGCCAGTATCTCGTTAGCGGGAGGGCTCAATGAGCAGTTCTTC; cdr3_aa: CASISLAGGLNEQFF
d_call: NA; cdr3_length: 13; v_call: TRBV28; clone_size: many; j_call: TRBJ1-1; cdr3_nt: TGTGCCAGCAGTCGTGGGGAGGGCACTGAAGCTTTCTTT; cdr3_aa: CASSRGEGTEAFF
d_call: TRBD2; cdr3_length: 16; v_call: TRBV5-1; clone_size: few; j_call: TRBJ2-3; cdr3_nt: TGCGCCAGCAGCTTGGAAGGACTAGCGGGAGGGTATACGCAGTATTTT; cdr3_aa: CASSLEGLAGGYTQYF
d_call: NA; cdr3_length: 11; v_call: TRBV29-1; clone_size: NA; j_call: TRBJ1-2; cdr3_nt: TGCAGCGTGAGAGTGGCTGATGGCTACACCTTC; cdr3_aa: CSVRVADGYTF
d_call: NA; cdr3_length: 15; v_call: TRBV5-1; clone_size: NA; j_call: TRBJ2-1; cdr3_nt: TGCGCCAGCAACCCGAGTGTGAGCTCCTACAATGAGCAGTTCTTC; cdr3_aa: CASNPSVSSYNEQFF
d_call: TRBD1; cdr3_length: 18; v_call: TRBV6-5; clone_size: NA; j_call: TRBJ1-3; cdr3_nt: TGTGCCAGCAGTTACTCGAGGACAGGGTCACTCTCTGGAAACACCATATATTTT; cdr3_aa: CASSYSRTGSLSGNTIYF
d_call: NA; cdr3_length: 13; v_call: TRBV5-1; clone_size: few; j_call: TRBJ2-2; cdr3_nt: TGCGCCAGCAGCTTGGAAGGCCCCGGGGAGCTGTTTTTT; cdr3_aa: CASSLEGPGELFF
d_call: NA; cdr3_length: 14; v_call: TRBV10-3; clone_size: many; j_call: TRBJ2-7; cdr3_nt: TGTGCCATCAGGGGGGACGGGAGCTCCTACGAGCAGTACTTC; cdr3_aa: CAIRGDGSSYEQYF
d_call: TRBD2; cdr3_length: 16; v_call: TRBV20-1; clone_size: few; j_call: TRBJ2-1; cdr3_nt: TGCAGTGCTAGAGGCAGGGGACTAGCGGGGCTCAATGAGCAGTTCTTC; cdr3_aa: CSARGRGLAGLNEQFF
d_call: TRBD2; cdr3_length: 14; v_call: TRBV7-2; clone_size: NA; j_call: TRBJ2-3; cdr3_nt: TGTGCCAGCAGCACCGGACTAGCCGCAGATACGCAGTATTTT; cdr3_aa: CASSTGLAADTQYF
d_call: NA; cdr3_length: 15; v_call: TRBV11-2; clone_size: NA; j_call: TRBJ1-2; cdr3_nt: TGTGCCAGCAGCTTAGATTATGAGACTAACTATGGCTACACCTTC; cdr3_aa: CASSLDYETNYGYTF
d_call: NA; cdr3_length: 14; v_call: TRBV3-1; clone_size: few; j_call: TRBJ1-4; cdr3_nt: TGTGCCAGCAGCCATCCAGACAGGTTGGGCAGCCTGTTTTTT; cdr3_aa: CASSHPDRLGSLFF
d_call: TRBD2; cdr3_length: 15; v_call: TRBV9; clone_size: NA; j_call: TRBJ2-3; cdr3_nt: TGTGCCAGCAGTCTAAGCGGGACGAGCACAGATACGCAGTATTTT; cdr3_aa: CASSLSGTSTDTQYF
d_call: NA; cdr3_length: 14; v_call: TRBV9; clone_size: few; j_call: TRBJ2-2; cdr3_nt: TGTGCCAGCAGTGCCGGGCCGTTGGCCGGGGAGCTGTTTTTT; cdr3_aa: CASSAGPLAGELFF
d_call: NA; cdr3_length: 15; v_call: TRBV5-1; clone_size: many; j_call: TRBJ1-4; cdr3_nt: TGCGCCAGCAGCTTACGGACAGATATCGGGGGGAAACTGTTTTTT; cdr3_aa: CASSLRTDIGGKLFF
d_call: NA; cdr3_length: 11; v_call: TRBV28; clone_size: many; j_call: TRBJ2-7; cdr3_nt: TGTGCCAGCAGTTTCTGGGTCACATCGTGCTTC; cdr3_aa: CASSFWVTSCF
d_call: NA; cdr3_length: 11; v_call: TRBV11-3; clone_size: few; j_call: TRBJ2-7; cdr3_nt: TGTGCCAACCCCTTTTGGGGCGAGCAGTACTTC; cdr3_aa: CANPFWGEQYF
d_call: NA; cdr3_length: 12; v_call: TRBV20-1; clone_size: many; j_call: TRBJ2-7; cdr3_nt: TGCAGTGCTAGAGTCGGACGGTACGAGCAGTACTTC; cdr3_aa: CSARVGRYEQYF
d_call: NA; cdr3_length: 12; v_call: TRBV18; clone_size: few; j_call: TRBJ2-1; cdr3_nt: TGTGCCAGCTCACCTTTACAGGGAAGGCAGTTCTTC; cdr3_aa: CASSPLQGRQFF
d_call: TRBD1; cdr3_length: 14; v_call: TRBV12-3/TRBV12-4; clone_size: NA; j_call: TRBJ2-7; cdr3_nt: TGTGCCAGCACTACTCGGGACAGGTCCTACGAGCAGTACTTC; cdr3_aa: CASTTRDRSYEQYF
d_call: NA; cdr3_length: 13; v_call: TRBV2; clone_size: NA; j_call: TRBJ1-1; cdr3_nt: TGTGCCAGCAGTGAATGGGAGAACACTGAAGCTTTCTTT; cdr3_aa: CASSEWENTEAFF
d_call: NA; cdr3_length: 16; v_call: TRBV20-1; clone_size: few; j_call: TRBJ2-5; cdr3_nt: TGCAGTGCTAGAGAAAGACCGACTAGGGGCCAAGAGACCCAGTACTTC; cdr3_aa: CSARERPTRGQETQYF